This record covers a single T cell receptor beta chain. Its specificity is not known. Unrecorded immune exposures were likely, despite nominal health at sampling. The study ran its PCR with 60 Vbeta and 13 Jbeta primers. Repertoires were generated with immunoSEQ multiplex PCR, while TCRdb's copy carries only in-frame clones and drops some. The sample consists of around 120,000 clones, 75% to 85% of them appearing once. The data originate from a study of cytomegalovirus exposure and HLA in healthy donors. At the level of the study: In an early release, HLA-typed donors contributed 90 million or so unique TCR sequences. Study-level findings and limits: Later analysis demonstrated an association between a missense DCLRE1C variant and TCR beta V- and J-gene trimming. In a later analysis, TCR association rates varied by HLA locus: DRB1 most, HLA-C fewest.

The germline gives CDR1 ENHRY, CDR2 SYGVKD. Between the trimmed V and J ends, which lost 3 bases and 4 bases, there was a span of 10 bases. The length of the CDR3 is 14 residues. The receptor's source is a girl aged 2 to 9 in good health and CMV-seronegative. Sequencing used PBMCs. V is TRBV10-3 and J is TRBJ2-1, with D perhaps TRBD1 (5 bases). The CDR3 coding sequence is TGTGCCATCAGTGAAACCGACAGATACAATGAGCAGTTCTTC. Amino acids: CAISETDRYNEQFF.